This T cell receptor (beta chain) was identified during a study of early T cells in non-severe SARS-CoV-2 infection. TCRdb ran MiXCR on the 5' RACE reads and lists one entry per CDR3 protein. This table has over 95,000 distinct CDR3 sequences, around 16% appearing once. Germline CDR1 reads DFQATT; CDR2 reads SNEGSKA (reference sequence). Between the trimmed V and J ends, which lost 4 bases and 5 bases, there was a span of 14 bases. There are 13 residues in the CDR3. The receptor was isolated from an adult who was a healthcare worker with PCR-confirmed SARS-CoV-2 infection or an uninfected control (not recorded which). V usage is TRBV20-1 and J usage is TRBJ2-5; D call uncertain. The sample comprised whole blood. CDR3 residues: CSANPTGQETQYF. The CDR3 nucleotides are TGCAGTGCTAATCCGACTGGGCAGGAGACCCAGTACTTC.